The clone carrying this TCR beta chain has a count of ten or more. Its specificity is unknown. This entry is derived from a study of T cell repertoires in cytomegalovirus infection. Germline-derived CDR1 and CDR2 are SGHVS and FQNEAQ. The length of the CDR3 is 16 residues. Losses at the gene ends were 5 bases for V and 2 bases for J; bases not matched to a gene: 8. TCRdb independently ran MiXCR on the reads; one entry per CDR3 protein. The sample has 640,000 or so distinct CDR3 sequences; around 35% are singletons. The chain joins TRBV7-8 to TRBJ2-7, with TRBD2 matching over 11 bases. The receptor comes from a human donor in good health (CMV status not recorded). Some clones in this sample may be carry-over from other donors' samples. The sequencing used cultured PBMCs, collected from culture after CMV antigen stimulation. Written as DNA, the CDR3 is TGTGCCAGCAGCCCTATAGCGGGAGGGCTTCCCTACGAGCAGTACTTC. Its translation: CASSPIAGGLPYEQYF.